The source of this T cell receptor beta chain is a study of blood T cell repertoires in COVID-19. Generated by immunoSEQ multiplex PCR, the TCRdb table keeps only in-frame clones and is missing some. This table holds around 86,000 clones, 65% to 85% found once. The CDR3 length is 16 residues. CDR1 is LGHDT, CDR2 YNNKEL, per germline (reference sequence). J gave up 5 bases and V 3 bases, and 9 bases lay outside the gene matches. The clonotype originates from a woman older than 75 with acute or convalescent COVID-19. Sequences were obtained from peripheral blood. The genes are TRBV3-1 (or the pseudogene TRBV3-2) and TRBJ1-2; TRBD1 agrees at 10 bases. The CDR3 nucleotides are TGTGCCAGCAGCCAGCCCTGTAAGGGACAGGGGTATGGCTACACCTTC. Its translation: CASSQPCKGQGYGYTF.